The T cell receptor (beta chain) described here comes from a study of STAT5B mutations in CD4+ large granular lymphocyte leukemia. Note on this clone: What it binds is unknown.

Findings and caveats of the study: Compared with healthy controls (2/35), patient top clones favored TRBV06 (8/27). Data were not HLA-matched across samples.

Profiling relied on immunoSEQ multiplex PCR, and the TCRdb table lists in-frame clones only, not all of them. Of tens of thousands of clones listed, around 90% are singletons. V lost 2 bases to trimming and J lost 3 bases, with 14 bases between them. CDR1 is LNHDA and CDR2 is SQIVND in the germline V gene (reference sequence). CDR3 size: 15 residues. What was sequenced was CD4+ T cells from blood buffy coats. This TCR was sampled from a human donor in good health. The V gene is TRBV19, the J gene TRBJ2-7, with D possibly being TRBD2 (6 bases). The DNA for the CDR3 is TGTGCCAGTAGTATACTTAGCGGAGGGAGCTACGAGCAGTACTTC. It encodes CASSILSGGSYEQYF.